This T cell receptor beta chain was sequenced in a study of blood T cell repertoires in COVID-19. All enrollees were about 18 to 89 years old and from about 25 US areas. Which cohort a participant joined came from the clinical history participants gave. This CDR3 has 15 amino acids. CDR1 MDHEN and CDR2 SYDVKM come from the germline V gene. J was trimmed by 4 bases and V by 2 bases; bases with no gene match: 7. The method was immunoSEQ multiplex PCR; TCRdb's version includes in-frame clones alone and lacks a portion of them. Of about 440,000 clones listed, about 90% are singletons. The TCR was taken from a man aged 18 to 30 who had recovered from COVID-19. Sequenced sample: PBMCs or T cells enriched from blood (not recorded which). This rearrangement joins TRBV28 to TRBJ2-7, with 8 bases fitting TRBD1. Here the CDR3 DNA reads TGTGCCAGCAGTTTACAATCCAGGGGGCAATACGAGCAGTACTTC. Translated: CASSLQSRGQYEQYF.